This TCR beta chain was found in a study of lymphopenia after photon versus proton radiotherapy. Profiling relied on immunoSEQ multiplex PCR, and the TCRdb table lists in-frame clones only, not all of them. The sample carries around 64,000 clones, around 90% recorded once. Sequencing used peripheral blood, obtained from a patient treated with photon-based radiotherapy. The TCR comes from a woman aged 40 to 50 with cholangiocarcinoma.

The CDR3 reads CASSSLGLAMEGEQYF. For the CDR3, the DNA is TGCGCCAGCAGCTCGTTGGGACTAGCTATGGAGGGGGAGCAGTACTTC. The rearrangement uses TRBV5-1 and TRBJ2-7; 9 bases fit TRBD2. The CDR3 totals 16 residues. Trimming cost V 3 bases and J 7 bases; bases outside gene matches: 14. CDR1 is SGHRS, CDR2 YFSETQ, per germline. The full variable domain, in which reference TRBV5-1 and TRBJ2-7 provide the parts outside the CDR3, is KAGVTQTPRYLIKTRGQQVTLSCSPISGHRSVSWYQQTPGQGLQFLFEYFSETQRNKGNFPGRFSGRQFSNSRSEMNVSTLELGDSALYLCASSSLGLAMEGEQYFGPGTRLTVT.